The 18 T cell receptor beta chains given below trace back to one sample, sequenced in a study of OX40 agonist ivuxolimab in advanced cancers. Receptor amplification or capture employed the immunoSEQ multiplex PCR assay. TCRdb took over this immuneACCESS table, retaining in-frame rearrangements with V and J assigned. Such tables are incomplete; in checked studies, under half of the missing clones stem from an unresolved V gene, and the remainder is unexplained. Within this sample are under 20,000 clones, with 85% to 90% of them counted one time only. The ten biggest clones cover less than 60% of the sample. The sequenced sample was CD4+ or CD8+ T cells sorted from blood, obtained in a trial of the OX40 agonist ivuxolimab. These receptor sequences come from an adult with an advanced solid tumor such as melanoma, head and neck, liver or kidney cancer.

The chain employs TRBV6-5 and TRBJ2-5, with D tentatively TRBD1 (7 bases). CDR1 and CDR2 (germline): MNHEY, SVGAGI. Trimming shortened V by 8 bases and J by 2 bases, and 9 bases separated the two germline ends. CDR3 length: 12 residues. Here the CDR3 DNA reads TGTGCCAGCTCAGGGGGGCAAGAGACCCAGTACTTC. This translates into CASSGGQETQYF.

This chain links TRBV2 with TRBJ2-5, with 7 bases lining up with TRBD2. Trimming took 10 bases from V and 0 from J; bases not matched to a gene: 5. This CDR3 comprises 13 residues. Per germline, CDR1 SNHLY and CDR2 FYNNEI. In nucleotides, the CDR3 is TGTGCCATATTGGGGGGGTACCAAGAGACCCAGTACTTC. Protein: CAILGGYQETQYF.

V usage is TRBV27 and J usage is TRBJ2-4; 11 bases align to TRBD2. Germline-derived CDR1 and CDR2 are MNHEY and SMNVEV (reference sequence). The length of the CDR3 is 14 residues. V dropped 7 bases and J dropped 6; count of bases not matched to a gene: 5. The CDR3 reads CASKTSGTPNIQYF. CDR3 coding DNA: TGTGCCAGCAAGACTAGCGGGACCCCAAACATTCAGTACTTC.

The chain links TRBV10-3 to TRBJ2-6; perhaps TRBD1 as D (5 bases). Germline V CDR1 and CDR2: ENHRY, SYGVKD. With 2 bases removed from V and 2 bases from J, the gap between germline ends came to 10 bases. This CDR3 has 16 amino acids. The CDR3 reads CAISEGADPGANVLTF. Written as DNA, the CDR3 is TGTGCCATCAGTGAGGGGGCGGACCCTGGGGCCAACGTCCTGACTTTC.

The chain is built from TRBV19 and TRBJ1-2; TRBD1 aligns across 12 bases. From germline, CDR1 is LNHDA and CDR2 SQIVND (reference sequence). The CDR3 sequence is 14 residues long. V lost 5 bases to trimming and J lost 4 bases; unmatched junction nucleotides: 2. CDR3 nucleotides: TGTGCCAGTAGTTGGGGACAGGGGGCCTATGGCTACACCTTC. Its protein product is CASSWGQGAYGYTF. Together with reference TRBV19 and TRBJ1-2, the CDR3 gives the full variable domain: DGGITQSPKYLFRKEGQNVTLSCEQNLNHDAMYWYRQDPGQGLRLIYYSQIVNDFQKGDIAEGYSVSREKKESFPLTVTSAQKNPTAFYLCASSWGQGAYGYTFGSGTRLTVV.

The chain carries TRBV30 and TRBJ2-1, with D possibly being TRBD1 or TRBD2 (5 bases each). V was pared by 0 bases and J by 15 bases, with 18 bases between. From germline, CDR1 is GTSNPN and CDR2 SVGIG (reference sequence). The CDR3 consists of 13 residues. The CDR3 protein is CAWSVQAGIQVFF. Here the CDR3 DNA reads TGTGCCTGGAGTGTACAGGCGGGTATACAGGTGTTCTTC.

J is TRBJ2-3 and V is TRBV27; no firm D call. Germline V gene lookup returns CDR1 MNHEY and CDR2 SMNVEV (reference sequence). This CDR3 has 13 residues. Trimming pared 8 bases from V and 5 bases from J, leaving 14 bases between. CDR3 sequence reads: CASFPRLGDTQYF. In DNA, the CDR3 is TGTGCCAGCTTTCCACGACTCGGAGATACGCAGTATTTT.

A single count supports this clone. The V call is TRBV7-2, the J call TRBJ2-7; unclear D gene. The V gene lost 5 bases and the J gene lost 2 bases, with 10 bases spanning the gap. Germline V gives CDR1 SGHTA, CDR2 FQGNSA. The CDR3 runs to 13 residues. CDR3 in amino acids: CASSITPPYEQYF. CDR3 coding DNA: TGTGCCAGCAGCATCACGCCCCCCTACGAGCAGTACTTC. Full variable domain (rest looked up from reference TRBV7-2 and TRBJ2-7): GAGVSQSPSNKVTEKGKDVELRCDPISGHTALYWYRQSLGQGLEFLIYFQGNSAPDKSGLPSDRFSAERTGGSVSTLTIQRTQQEDSAVYLCASSITPPYEQYFGPGTRLTVT.

CDR3 coding DNA: TGTGCCAGCAGCCCCGCCCCCGGGGCTAAGACACTAACCTACGAGCAGTACTTC. Amino acids: CASSPAPGAKTLTYEQYF. The chain recombines TRBV11-2 with TRBJ2-7; D could derive from TRBD1 or TRBD2 (5 bases each). The CDR3 is 18 amino acids. Per the germline V gene, CDR1 is SGHAT and CDR2 is FQNNGV. V was shortened by 5 bases and J by 2 bases, with 25 bases between the two germline ends.

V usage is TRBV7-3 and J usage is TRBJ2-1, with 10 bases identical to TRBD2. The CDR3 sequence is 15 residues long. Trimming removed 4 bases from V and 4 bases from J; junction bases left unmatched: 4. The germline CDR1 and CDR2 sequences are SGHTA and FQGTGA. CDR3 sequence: CASSSQLAGYNEQFF. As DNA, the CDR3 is TGTGCCAGCAGCTCCCAACTAGCGGGGTACAATGAGCAGTTCTTC.

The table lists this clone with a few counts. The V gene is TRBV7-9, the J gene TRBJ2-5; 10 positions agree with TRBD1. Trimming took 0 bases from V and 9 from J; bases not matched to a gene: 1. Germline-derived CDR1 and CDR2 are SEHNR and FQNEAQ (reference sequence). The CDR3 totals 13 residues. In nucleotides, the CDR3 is TGTGCCAGCAGCTTAGCGGACAGGGGGGCCCAGTACTTC. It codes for CASSLADRGAQYF.

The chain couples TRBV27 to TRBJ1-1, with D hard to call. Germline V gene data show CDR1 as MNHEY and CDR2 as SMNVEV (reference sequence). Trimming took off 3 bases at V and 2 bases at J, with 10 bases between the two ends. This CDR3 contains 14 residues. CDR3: CASSFSPANTEAFF. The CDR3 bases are TGTGCCAGCAGTTTTTCCCCGGCAAACACTGAAGCTTTCTTT.

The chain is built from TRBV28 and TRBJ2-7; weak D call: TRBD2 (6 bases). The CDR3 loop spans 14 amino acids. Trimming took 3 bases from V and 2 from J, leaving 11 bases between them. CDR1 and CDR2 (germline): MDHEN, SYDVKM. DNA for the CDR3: TGTGCCAGCAGTTTCGGAGGGAACCCCTACGAGCAGTACTTC. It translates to CASSFGGNPYEQYF.

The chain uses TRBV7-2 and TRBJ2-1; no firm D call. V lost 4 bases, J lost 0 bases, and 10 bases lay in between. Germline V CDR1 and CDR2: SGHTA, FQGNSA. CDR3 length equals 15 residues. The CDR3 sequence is CASSSPGYSYNEQFF. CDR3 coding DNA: TGTGCCAGCAGCTCTCCGGGCTACTCCTACAATGAGCAGTTCTTC.

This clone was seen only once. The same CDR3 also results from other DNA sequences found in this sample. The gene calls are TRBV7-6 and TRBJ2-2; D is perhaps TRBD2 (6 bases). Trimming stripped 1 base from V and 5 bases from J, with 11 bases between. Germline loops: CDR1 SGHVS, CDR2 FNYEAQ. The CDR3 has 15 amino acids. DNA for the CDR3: TGTGCCAGCAGCTTAGGGACGGGGGTGACCGGGGAGCTGTTTTTT. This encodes CASSLGTGVTGELFF.

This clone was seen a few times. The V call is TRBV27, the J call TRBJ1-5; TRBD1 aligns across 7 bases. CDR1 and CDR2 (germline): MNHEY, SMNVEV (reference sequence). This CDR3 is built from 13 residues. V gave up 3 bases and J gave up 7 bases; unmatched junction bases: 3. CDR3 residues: CASSFGRGQPQHF. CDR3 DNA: TGTGCCAGCAGTTTTGGCAGGGGGCAGCCCCAGCATTTT.

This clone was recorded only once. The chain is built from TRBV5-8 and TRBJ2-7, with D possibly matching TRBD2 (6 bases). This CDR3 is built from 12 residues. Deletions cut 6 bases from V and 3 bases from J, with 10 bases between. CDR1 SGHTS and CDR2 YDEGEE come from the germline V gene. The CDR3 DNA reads TGTGCCAGCATCCGGAGGGGCTACGAGCAGTACTTC. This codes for CASIRRGYEQYF.

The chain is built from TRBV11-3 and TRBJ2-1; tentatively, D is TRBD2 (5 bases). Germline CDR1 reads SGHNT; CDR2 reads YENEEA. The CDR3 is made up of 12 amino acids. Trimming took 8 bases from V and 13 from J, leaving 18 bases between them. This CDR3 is CASAFEGRRQFF. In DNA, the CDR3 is TGTGCCAGCGCTTTCGAGGGCCGGCGTCAGTTCTTC.